The clone carrying this T cell receptor beta chain was observed a single time. Germline V gene data show CDR1 as LGHNA and CDR2 as YNFKEQ. The CDR3 loop spans 13 amino acids. V dropped 0 bases and J dropped 9 bases, with 9 bases sitting between them. Time point described: blood 2 weeks post-SBRT. Treatment: 15 Gy SBRT to primary tumor, nephrectomy 4 weeks later. This sample was included in a study of radiation and T cells in renal cell carcinoma. Sequencing used immunoSEQ multiplex PCR; TCRdb keeps in-frame clones, though not all of them. The sample holds fewer than 150,000 clones, approximately 90% seen once.

The chain has TRBV4-2 and TRBJ2-1; D call uncertain. The sample in question was blood, obtained from a patient whose treatment included radiotherapy and nephrectomy. The origin of this receptor is a woman in her sixties or seventies with renal cell carcinoma. The CDR3 here is CASSQDLTGEQFF. The CDR3 DNA reads as TGTGCCAGCAGCCAAGATCTAACCGGTGAGCAGTTCTTC.